This T cell receptor (beta chain) was sequenced for a study of regulatory T cells in long-lasting Graves disease. Both iRepertoire HTBI primers and Arm-PCR of CDR3 regions were used to build the TCR beta libraries. In TCRdb, the multiplex PCR reads were re-called with MiXCR into one record per CDR3 protein. The sample has about 520,000 distinct CDR3 sequences; around 12% are singletons. Time point described: newly diagnosed GD, antithyroid drugs for less than 3 months. Following extraction of RNA from PBMCs, that RNA was used to make the TCR library. At least ten counts were recorded for this clonotype. No antigen is known for it. Study findings and constraints: Patients whose Graves' disease persisted exhibited lower TCR diversity than those newly diagnosed. Clonotypes that were public and shared totalled roughly 3,000 in persistent patients versus about 1,000 in new patients.

Trimming stripped 7 bases from V and 6 bases from J, with 12 bases between. The length of the CDR3 is 12 residues. CDR1 is SQVTM, CDR2 ANQGSEA, per germline. The data were also submitted as part of a second study, on T cells in Graves' hyperthyroidism and ophthalmopathy. Turning to that study: Hyperthyroidism in the patients, aged 18 to 65, was newly diagnosed and under 2 months in duration. Most expanded thyroid clonotypes above 0.001 recurred in blood.

The material was peripheral blood mononuclear cells (PBMCs), obtained at new diagnosis, from a patient treated with antithyroid drugs. The chain carries TRBV29-1 and TRBJ2-2; D is perhaps TRBD2 (6 bases). This TCR was recovered from a woman aged 30 to 39 with Graves disease. CDR3 sequence reads: CSAGGIPGELFF. In nucleotides, the CDR3 is TGCAGCGCCGGCGGGATTCCCGGGGAGCTGTTTTTT.